The 6 T cell receptor beta chains given below trace back to one sample, sequenced in a study of control samples from healthy donors and cancer patients. TCRdb keeps only in-frame clones here, not all; method: immunoSEQ multiplex PCR. The table includes roughly 200,000 clones, about 93% detected once. Material: blood. These TCRs come from a man aged 50-59 years in good health.

To note about this clone: Its ends do not fully match the called genes, so a read error is possible. This sequence joins TRBV7-2 and TRBJ1-5; perhaps TRBD1 as D (6 bases). This CDR3 spans 15 amino acids. Germline lookup yields CDR1 SGHTA and CDR2 FQGNSA. CDR3 amino acids: CASSLVAGGNQPQHF. The CDR3 DNA reads as TGTGCCAGCAGCTTAGTGGCCGGGGGCAACCAGCCCCAGCATTTT. The full variable domain, with the rest looked up from reference TRBV7-2 and TRBJ1-5, is GAGVSQSPSNKVTEKGKDVELRCDPISGHTALYWYRQSLGQGLEFLIYFQGNSAPDKSGLPSDRFSAERTGGSVSTLTIQRTQQEDSAVYLCASSLVAGGNQPQHFGDGTRLSIL.

In this sample, this clone turned up once. This sequence joins TRBV11-2 and TRBJ2-3, with TRBD1 matching over 10 bases. The CDR3 is 16 residues long. V lost 6 bases, J lost 4 bases, and 10 bases stayed unmatched. Germline V gene lookup returns CDR1 SGHAT and CDR2 FQNNGV. CDR3 DNA sequence: TGTGCCAGCAGTCTTCACGGGACAGGGGTTGCAGATACGCAGTATTTT. Protein: CASSLHGTGVADTQYF.

The J gene is TRBJ2-2, the V gene TRBV24-1; D remains unclear. Trimming removed 6 bases from V and 6 bases from J, with 7 bases in between. CDR1 KGHDR and CDR2 SFDVKD come from the germline V gene. The CDR3 consists of 12 residues. The chain's CDR3 is CATSLEAGELFF. The CDR3 nucleotides are TGTGCCACCAGTTTAGAAGCCGGGGAGCTGTTTTTT.

The chain joins TRBV6-5 to TRBJ2-1; D call uncertain. The V gene's germline CDR1 is MNHEY and CDR2 SVGAGI. The CDR3 loop spans 16 amino acids. V gave up 3 bases and J gave up 1 base, with 13 bases separating them. CDR3 loop: CASSYKGSRSYNEQFF. CDR3 coding DNA: TGTGCCAGCAGTTATAAAGGATCAAGGTCCTACAATGAGCAGTTCTTC.

This sequence joins TRBV19 and TRBJ1-3; D is undetermined. The germline V and J ends were trimmed by 5 bases and 0 bases, with 8 bases remaining between them. The germline V gene encodes CDR1 LNHDA and CDR2 SQIVND (reference sequence). The CDR3 is made up of 14 amino acids. The CDR3 DNA reads as TGTGCCAGTAGTTGGGGTTCCTCTGGAAACACCATATATTTT. Its protein is CASSWGSSGNTIYF.

The gene calls are TRBV5-1 and TRBJ2-7, with 7 bases identical to TRBD1. The CDR3 covers 16 residues. The V gene's germline CDR1 is SGHRS and CDR2 YFSETQ. After removal of 2 bases from V and 4 bases from J, the junction contained 12 bases not matched to a gene. The CDR3 protein is CASSLVRGTELYEQYF. CDR3 nucleotide sequence: TGCGCCAGCAGCTTAGTCAGAGGGACAGAACTGTACGAGCAGTACTTC. Variable domain in full (rest from reference TRBV5-1 and TRBJ2-7): KAGVTQTPRYLIKTRGQQVTLSCSPISGHRSVSWYQQTPGQGLQFLFEYFSETQRNKGNFPGRFSGRQFSNSRSEMNVSTLELGDSALYLCASSLVRGTELYEQYFGPGTRLTVT.